The 12 T cell receptor beta chains given below trace back to one sample, sequenced in a study of blood T cell repertoires in COVID-19. TCRdb's table, derived via immunoSEQ multiplex PCR, lists solely in-frame clones and lacks some. This repertoire shows roughly 220,000 clones, about 86% found once; its top ten account for roughly 14%. Material: PBMCs or T cells enriched from blood (not recorded which). The source is a woman aged 45-65 years with acute COVID-19.

J is TRBJ2-1 and V is TRBV9; D might be TRBD1 (7 bases). Germline lookup yields CDR1 SGDLS and CDR2 YYNGEE. The V end was cut by 3 bases, the J end by 8 bases, with 21 bases between. The CDR3 has 16 residues. The CDR3 sequence: CASSAETGQGGDEQFF. CDR3 nucleotides: TGTGCCAGCAGCGCAGAGACGGGGCAGGGGGGCGATGAGCAGTTCTTC.

The rearrangement uses TRBV7-2 and TRBJ2-7; 9 nucleotides agree with TRBD2. J was trimmed by 5 bases and V by 3 bases; bases with no gene match: 8. This CDR3 has 15 amino acids. Per the germline V gene, CDR1 is SGHTA and CDR2 is FQGNSA. CDR3 nucleotide sequence: TGTGCCAGCAGCTTTACGGCGGGAGGGTGGAACGAGCAGTACTTC. This translates into CASSFTAGGWNEQYF. Filled out from reference TRBV7-2 and TRBJ2-7, the complete variable domain reads GAGVSQSPSNKVTEKGKDVELRCDPISGHTALYWYRQSLGQGLEFLIYFQGNSAPDKSGLPSDRFSAERTGGSVSTLTIQRTQQEDSAVYLCASSFTAGGWNEQYFGPGTRLTVT.

The J gene is TRBJ2-1, the V gene TRBV2, with 7 bases aligning to TRBD2. Per germline, CDR1 SNHLY and CDR2 FYNNEI. The CDR3 has 12 residues. Germline trimming cut 6 bases from V and 9 bases from J; bases unmatched to any gene: 5. CDR3: CASRLIAGEQFF. CDR3 sequence (DNA): TGTGCCAGCAGACTTATAGCGGGTGAGCAGTTCTTC.

J is TRBJ2-7 and V is TRBV6-2 or TRBV6-3; TRBD2 aligns across 7 bases. From germline, CDR1 is MNHEY and CDR2 SVGEGT. The CDR3 totals 12 residues. J gave up 6 bases and V 6 bases, and 5 bases lay outside the gene matches. The CDR3 region has the DNA TGTGCCAGCAGCAAGGGAGGGCGCGAGCAGTACTTC. It translates to CASSKGGREQYF.

This clone has just one count. The chain couples TRBV28 to TRBJ1-1, with TRBD1 identical over 7 bases. Losses at the gene ends were 5 bases for V and 7 bases for J; bases not matched to a gene: 4. Per germline, CDR1 MDHEN and CDR2 SYDVKM. This CDR3 is 12 amino acids long. The CDR3 here is CASSQQGLEAFF. DNA for the CDR3: TGTGCCAGCAGTCAACAGGGGCTTGAAGCTTTCTTT.

This clone appeared once. This chain joins TRBV4-1 and TRBJ2-1; TRBD2 matches at 7 bases. Germline assignment: CDR1 MGHRA and CDR2 YSYEKL. This CDR3 comprises 17 residues. Trimming removed 0 bases from V and 8 bases from J; junction bases left unmatched: 13. The CDR3 sequence is CASSQDRLVGGWDEQFF. CDR3 DNA sequence: TGCGCCAGCAGCCAAGATCGGTTGGTGGGAGGGTGGGATGAGCAGTTCTTC.

This chain uses TRBV27 with TRBJ2-7; 9 positions agree with TRBD2. This CDR3 has 15 amino acids. CDR1 and CDR2 from the germline V gene are MNHEY and SMNVEV (reference sequence). The V gene end was trimmed by 6 bases and the J gene end by 7 bases; junction bases not matched to a gene: 13. The CDR3 loop reads CASRPLGSGSGEQYF. CDR3 bases: TGTGCCAGCAGGCCGTTGGGTAGCGGGAGTGGTGAGCAGTACTTC.

The chain uses TRBV11-3 and TRBJ1-1; D uncertain. The V end lost 11 bases, the J end lost 1 base, and 11 bases lay between the germline ends. The germline CDR1 and CDR2 sequences are SGHNT and YENEEA. The CDR3 has 12 residues. CDR3 residues: CASRGWNTEAFF. DNA for the CDR3: TGTGCCTCCCGCGGTTGGAACACTGAAGCTTTCTTT. The full variable domain, in which reference TRBV11-3 and TRBJ1-1 provide the parts outside the CDR3, is EAGVVQSPRYKIIEKKQPVAFWCNPISGHNTLYWYLQNLGQGPELLIRYENEEAVDDSQLPKDRFSAERLKGVDSTLKIQPAELGDSAVYLCASRGWNTEAFFGQGTRLTVV.

The gene calls are TRBV27 and TRBJ2-2; 13 nucleotides align to TRBD2. Per the germline V gene, CDR1 is MNHEY and CDR2 is SMNVEV (reference sequence). The CDR3 loop spans 19 amino acids. The V segment lost 0 bases and the J segment 1 base; nucleotides outside the gene matches: 5. CDR3 loop: CASSLSPGLAGRNTGELFF. CDR3 in DNA: TGTGCCAGCAGTTTATCCCCGGGACTAGCGGGAAGGAACACCGGGGAGCTGTTTTTT.

This chain connects TRBV13 to TRBJ1-2; D perhaps matches TRBD1 (6 bases). The CDR3 has 15 amino acids. Germline CDR1 and CDR2: PRHDT and FYEKMQ (reference sequence). V was clipped by 3 bases and J by 5 bases, with 16 bases between them. Here the CDR3 reads CASSFVKGGFYGYTF. DNA of the CDR3: TGTGCCAGCAGCTTTGTCAAGGGGGGGTTTTATGGCTACACCTTC.

Worth noting for this clone: The identical CDR3 is also encoded by other nucleotide sequences in the sample. The chain is built from TRBV5-1 and TRBJ2-1; the match to TRBD2 covers 8 bases. Germline V lookup: CDR1 SGHRS, CDR2 YFSETQ. V lost 1 base, J lost 1 base, and 4 bases stayed unmatched. The CDR3 sequence is 16 residues long. As DNA, the CDR3 is TGCGCCAGCAGCTTGCCCAGCGGGAGTTCCTACAATGAGCAGTTCTTC. Residues: CASSLPSGSSYNEQFF.

The gene calls are TRBV27 and TRBJ2-7; TRBD2 matches 9 bases. The CDR3 runs to 13 residues. Germline CDR1 reads MNHEY; CDR2 reads SMNVEV (reference sequence). Germline trimming cut 3 bases from V and 6 bases from J; bases unmatched to any gene: 3. CDR3 loop: CASSLREGLEQYF. In DNA form, the CDR3 reads TGTGCCAGCAGTTTGCGGGAGGGCCTCGAGCAGTACTTC.